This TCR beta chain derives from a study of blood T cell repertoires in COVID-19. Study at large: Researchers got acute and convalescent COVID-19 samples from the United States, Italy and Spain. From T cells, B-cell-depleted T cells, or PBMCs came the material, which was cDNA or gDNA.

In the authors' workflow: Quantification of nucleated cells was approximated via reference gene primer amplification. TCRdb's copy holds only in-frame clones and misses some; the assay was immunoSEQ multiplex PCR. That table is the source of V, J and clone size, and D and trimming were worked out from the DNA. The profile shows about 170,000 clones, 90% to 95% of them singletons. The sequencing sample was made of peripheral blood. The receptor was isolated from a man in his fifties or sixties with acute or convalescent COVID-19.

The CDR3 DNA follows: TGTGCCAGCAGCCGCACAGGGTCGAACAATCAGCCCCAGCATTTT. Its protein product is CASSRTGSNNQPQHF. This chain connects TRBV9 to TRBJ1-5; D is perhaps TRBD1 (6 bases). The CDR3 is made up of 15 amino acids. Trimming removed 4 bases at V and 3 bases at J, with 14 bases between. The V gene's germline CDR1 is SGDLS and CDR2 YYNGEE.